These 22 T cell receptor beta chains came from one sample sequenced in a study of T cells after yellow fever vaccination. One entry per CDR3 protein, called by TCRdb with MiXCR from the 5' RACE reads. This sample has hundreds of thousands of distinct CDR3 sequences; around 12% occur once, and the top ten carry about 16%. The sequences come from PBMCs, collected on the day of the yellow fever booster vaccination. These receptors came from a man under 40 who received the YFV17D yellow fever vaccine.

This chain uses TRBV2 with TRBJ2-2; D is ambiguous. The CDR3 has 11 amino acids. Germline-derived CDR1 and CDR2 are SNHLY and FYNNEI. V gave up 2 bases and J gave up 6 bases, with 1 base separating them. CDR3 nucleotides: TGTGCCAGCAGTGAATCCGGGGAGCTGTTTTTT. This sequence encodes CASSESGELFF.

Only a few counts were recorded for this clonotype. The chain combines TRBV28 with TRBJ1-6, with TRBD1 identical over 7 bases. The CDR3 extends over 14 amino acids. V shed 8 bases, J shed 8 bases, and the junction held 9 bases outside the gene matches. The V gene's germline CDR1 is MDHEN and CDR2 SYDVKM. The CDR3 loop reads CASYDRVGYSPLHF. CDR3 nucleotides: TGTGCCAGCTACGACAGGGTTGGTTATTCACCCCTCCACTTT.

In this sample, this clonotype turned up a few times. The chain employs TRBV27 and TRBJ1-2; no reliable D call. Deletions cut 3 bases from V and 2 bases from J, with 13 bases between. The CDR3 covers 15 residues. Per germline, CDR1 MNHEY and CDR2 SMNVEV (reference sequence). The CDR3 protein is CASSFSGDLNYGYTF. The CDR3 DNA sequence: TGTGCCAGCAGTTTCTCCGGCGACCTAAACTATGGCTACACCTTC.

The genes are TRBV28 and TRBJ2-7; 9 nucleotides line up with TRBD2. The CDR3 is 13 residues long. Germline V gives CDR1 MDHEN, CDR2 SYDVKM. Trimming took 5 bases from V and 4 from J; bases not matched to a gene: 3. CDR3 residues: CASSSGRWYEQYF. The DNA of the CDR3 is TGTGCCAGCAGTAGCGGGAGGTGGTACGAGCAGTACTTC.

In this sample, this clonotype turned up a few times. The CDR3 DNA reads as TGCAGCGTTGTGGGTCCGTGGGTCCGGGGAAGCTACGAGCAGTACTTC. Protein product: CSVVGPWVRGSYEQYF. The rearrangement links TRBV29-1 to TRBJ2-7; TRBD2 might be the D (5 bases). V lost 4 bases to trimming and J lost 3 bases, with 22 bases between them. The CDR3 length is 16 residues. Germline V gene data show CDR1 as SQVTM and CDR2 as ANQGSEA.

This clonotype was seen only a few times. The rearrangement joins TRBV7-2 to TRBJ2-1; 13 bases align to TRBD2. V shed 4 bases, J shed 9 bases, and the junction held 9 bases outside the gene matches. Germline CDR1 SGHTA, CDR2 FQGNSA. This CDR3 spans 16 amino acids. CDR3 loop: CASSSSGTSGKSEQFF. The CDR3 region has the DNA TGTGCCAGCAGCTCTTCCGGGACTAGCGGGAAAAGTGAGCAGTTCTTC.

This clonotype was detected only a few times. CDR3 DNA sequence: TGCAGTGCTCTTAAGAGTGCCCCGCGAAGCAACGAGCAGTACTTC. Amino acids: CSALKSAPRSNEQYF. V and J are TRBV20-1 and TRBJ2-7, with D unclear. Germline values: CDR1 DFQATT, CDR2 SNEGSKA (reference sequence). This CDR3 has 15 residues. V was clipped by 5 bases and J by 5 bases, with 22 bases between them.

This chain connects TRBV20-1 to TRBJ2-1, with a weak D call TRBD2 (5 bases). Germline V gene data show CDR1 as DFQATT and CDR2 as SNEGSKA (reference sequence). This CDR3 is 15 amino acids long. The V end lost 3 bases, the J end lost 0 bases, and 12 bases lay between the germline ends. The CDR3: CSARGSAASYNEQFF. The CDR3 DNA follows: TGCAGTGCTAGGGGATCAGCGGCCTCCTACAATGAGCAGTTCTTC.

This clonotype was found a few times. The J gene is TRBJ2-1, the V gene TRBV7-6; 13 bases fit TRBD2. The V gene end was trimmed by 2 bases and the J gene end by 0 bases; junction bases not matched to a gene: 4. Germline V gives CDR1 SGHVS, CDR2 FNYEAQ. The length of the CDR3 is 18 residues. CDR3 DNA sequence: TGTGCCAGCAGCTTATTTAGGACTAGCGGGAGCTCCTACAATGAGCAGTTCTTC. Its translation: CASSLFRTSGSSYNEQFF.

This clonotype was seen more than once but under ten times. The genes are TRBV11-3 and TRBJ2-1, with D tentatively TRBD2 (5 bases). The germline V gene has CDR1 SGHNT and CDR2 YENEEA. There are 14 residues in the CDR3. Trimming cost V 1 base and J 8 bases, with 12 bases left between them. The CDR3 spells CASSLGIGSDEQFF. The CDR3, as DNA: TGTGCCAGCAGCTTAGGGATAGGGAGCGATGAGCAGTTCTTC.

This clonotype was counted between two and nine times. One end of the junction fails to match germline, which may point to a read error. The chain couples TRBV5-1 to TRBJ1-1; D remains ambiguous. The CDR3 is 13 residues long. Germline loops: CDR1 SGHRS, CDR2 YFSETQ. CDR3 region: CASSLDAGTEAFF. In nucleotides, the CDR3 is TGCGCCAGCAGTTTGGATGCTGGAACTGAAGCTTTCTTT. The full variable domain, in which reference TRBV5-1 and TRBJ1-1 provide the parts outside the CDR3, is KAGVTQTPRYLIKTRGQQVTLSCSPISGHRSVSWYQQTPGQGLQFLFEYFSETQRNKGNFPGRFSGRQFSNSRSEMNVSTLELGDSALYLCASSLDAGTEAFFGQGTRLTVV.

There are many counts of this clonotype. The rearrangement links TRBV5-1 to TRBJ2-7; D uncertain. Germline V gives CDR1 SGHRS, CDR2 YFSETQ. The CDR3 consists of 12 residues. V lost 4 bases and J 2 bases, leaving 7 bases between the germline ends. The CDR3 loop is CASSVDTYEQYF. The DNA of the CDR3 is TGCGCCAGCAGCGTAGATACCTACGAGCAGTACTTC.

The J gene is TRBJ2-7, the V gene TRBV18, with D perhaps TRBD2 (6 bases). Germline V gene sequence: CDR1 KGHSH, CDR2 LQKENI. V lost 0 bases and J lost 3, with 12 bases in between. CDR3 length equals 15 residues. In DNA, the CDR3 is TGTGCCAGCTCACCACCTCGGGGAGGAGACTACGAGCAGTACTTC. Its translation is CASSPPRGGDYEQYF. Combining the CDR3 with reference TRBV18 and TRBJ2-7 gives the whole variable domain NAGVMQNPRHLVRRRGQEARLRCSPMKGHSHVYWYRQLPEEGLKFMVYLQKENIIDESGMPKERFSAEFPKEGPSILRIQQVVRGDSAAYFCASSPPRGGDYEQYFGPGTRLTVT.

This clonotype has a handful of counts. CDR3 residues: CASSLGSYRSQTYEQYF. The CDR3 DNA follows: TGTGCCAGCAGCTTAGGCTCTTATCGATCACAAACCTACGAGCAGTACTTC. V and J are TRBV7-6 and TRBJ2-7, with D unresolved. The CDR3 totals 17 residues. The V and J ends lost 1 base and 2 bases respectively, with 18 bases between them. CDR1 and CDR2 (germline): SGHVS, FNYEAQ.

In its sample, this clonotype was seen a few times. The V gene is TRBV28, the J gene TRBJ2-3, with a tentative D call TRBD1 (6 bases). The germline V gene has CDR1 MDHEN and CDR2 SYDVKM. V was pared by 8 bases and J by 4 bases, with 19 bases between. The CDR3 sequence is 15 residues long. The CDR3, as DNA: TGTGCCAGCCCCCCGGCAGGGGCGGTCGCAGATACGCAGTATTTT. Translation gives CASPPAGAVADTQYF.

V and J are TRBV12-3 or TRBV12-4 and TRBJ2-1; D is perhaps TRBD2 (6 bases). V shed 1 base and J shed 7 bases, with 17 bases lying between them. The CDR3 sequence is 16 residues long. The CDR3 DNA reads as TGTGCCAGCAGTTTAGGTCAACCTGGGGGGATAAATGAGCAGTTCTTC. It encodes CASSLGQPGGINEQFF.

The chain links TRBV12-3 or TRBV12-4 to TRBJ2-2, with 7 bases identical to TRBD1. J gave up 6 bases and V 5 bases, and 9 bases lay outside the gene matches. The CDR3 runs to 15 residues. DNA of the CDR3: TGTGCCAGCAGTCCTTTCCGCAGGGGGTCCGGGGAGCTGTTTTTT. It specifies CASSPFRRGSGELFF.

The V and J genes are TRBV6-1 and TRBJ2-7; TRBD2 matches at 10 bases. This CDR3 region has 15 residues. With 1 base clipped from V and 1 base from J, the junction kept 1 base outside the gene matches. Germline loops: CDR1 MNHNS, CDR2 SASEGT. DNA of the CDR3: TGTGCCAGCAGTGAAGAACTAGCGGGATCCTACGAGCAGTACTTC. Protein: CASSEELAGSYEQYF.

J is TRBJ1-1 and V is TRBV7-9; D ambiguous. Between the trimmed V and J ends, which lost 2 bases and 0 bases, there was a span of 7 bases. The CDR3 length is 14 residues. Germline loops: CDR1 SEHNR, CDR2 FQNEAQ (reference sequence). The CDR3 sequence: CASSLKLMNTEAFF. CDR3 nucleotide sequence: TGTGCCAGCAGCTTAAAACTCATGAACACTGAAGCTTTCTTT.

V is TRBV18 and J is TRBJ1-6, with D unclear. This CDR3 contains 17 residues. Trimming took off 2 bases at V and 0 bases at J, with 11 bases between the two ends. CDR1 and CDR2 (germline): KGHSH, LQKENI. CDR3: CASSPVPRDSYNSPLHF. DNA of the CDR3: TGTGCCAGCTCACCAGTCCCCCGGGACTCCTATAATTCACCCCTCCACTTT.

This rearrangement joins TRBV5-1 to TRBJ2-1, with 10 bases identical to TRBD2. The CDR3 contains 16 residues. J lost 0 bases, V lost 4 bases, and 4 bases had no gene match. Germline-derived CDR1 and CDR2 are SGHRS and YFSETQ. CDR3 nucleotides: TGCGCCAGCAGCGTCCCTAGCGGGGGCTCCTACAATGAGCAGTTCTTC. Amino acid sequence: CASSVPSGGSYNEQFF.

This clonotype was recorded a few times. The CDR3 here is CASTSMWPNTEAFF. The CDR3 bases are TGTGCCAGCACTTCAATGTGGCCGAACACTGAAGCTTTCTTT. This chain joins TRBV12-3 or TRBV12-4 and TRBJ1-1; D is undetermined. The CDR3 runs to 14 residues. Trimming took off 7 bases at V and 1 base at J, with 13 bases between the two ends.